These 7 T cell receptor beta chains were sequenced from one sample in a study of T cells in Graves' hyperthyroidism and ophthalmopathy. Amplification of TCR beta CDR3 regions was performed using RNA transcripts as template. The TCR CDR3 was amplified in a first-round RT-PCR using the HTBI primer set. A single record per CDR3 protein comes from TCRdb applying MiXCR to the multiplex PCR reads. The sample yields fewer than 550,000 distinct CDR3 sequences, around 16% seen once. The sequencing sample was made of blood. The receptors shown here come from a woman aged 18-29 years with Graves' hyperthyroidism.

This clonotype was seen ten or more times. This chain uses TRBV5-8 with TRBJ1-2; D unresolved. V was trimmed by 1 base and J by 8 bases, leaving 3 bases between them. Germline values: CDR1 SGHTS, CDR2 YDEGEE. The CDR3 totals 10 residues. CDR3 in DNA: TGTGCCAGCAGCTTGAGGGGCTACACCTTC. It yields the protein CASSLRGYTF. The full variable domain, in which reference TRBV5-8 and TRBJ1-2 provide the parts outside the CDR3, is EAGVTQSPTHLIKTRGQQATLRCSPISGHTSVYWYQQALGLGLQFLLWYDEGEERNRGNFPPRFSGRQFPNYSSELNVNALELEDSALYLCASSLRGYTFGSGTRLTVV.

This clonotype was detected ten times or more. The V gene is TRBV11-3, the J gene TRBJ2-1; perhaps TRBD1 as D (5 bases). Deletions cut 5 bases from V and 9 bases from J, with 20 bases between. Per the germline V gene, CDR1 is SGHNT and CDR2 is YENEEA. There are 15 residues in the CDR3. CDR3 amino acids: CASSPISGWRGEQFF. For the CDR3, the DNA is TGTGCCAGCAGCCCCATTTCAGGGTGGCGTGGTGAGCAGTTCTTC.

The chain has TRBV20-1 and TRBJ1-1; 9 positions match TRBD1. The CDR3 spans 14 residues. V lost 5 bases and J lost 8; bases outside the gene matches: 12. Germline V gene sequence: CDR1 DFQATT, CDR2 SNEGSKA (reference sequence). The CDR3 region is CSAHRDREEDEAFF. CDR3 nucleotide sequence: TGCAGTGCTCACCGGGACAGGGAAGAGGACGAAGCTTTCTTT.

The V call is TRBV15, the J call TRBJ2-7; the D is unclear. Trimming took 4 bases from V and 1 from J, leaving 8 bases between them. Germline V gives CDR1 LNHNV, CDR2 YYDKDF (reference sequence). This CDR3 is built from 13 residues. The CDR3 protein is CATSIDGSYEQYF. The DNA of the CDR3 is TGTGCCACCAGCATAGACGGATCCTACGAGCAGTACTTC.

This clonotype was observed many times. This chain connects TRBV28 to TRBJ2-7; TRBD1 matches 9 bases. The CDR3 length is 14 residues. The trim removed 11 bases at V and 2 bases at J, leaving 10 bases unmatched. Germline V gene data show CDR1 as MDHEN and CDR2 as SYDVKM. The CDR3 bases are TGTGCCGCCCAGGCGGGACAGGGAACCTACGAGCAGTACTTC. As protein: CAAQAGQGTYEQYF. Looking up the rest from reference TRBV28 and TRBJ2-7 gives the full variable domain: DVKVTQSSRYLVKRTGEKVFLECVQDMDHENMFWYRQDPGLGLRLIYFSYDVKMKEKGDIPEGYSVSREKKERFSLILESASTNQTSMYLCAAQAGQGTYEQYFGPGTRLTVT.

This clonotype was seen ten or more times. CDR3 region: CASRREVAGKQHEQFF. The CDR3 DNA follows: TGTGCCAGCAGGCGAGAGGTGGCGGGAAAACAGCATGAGCAGTTCTTC. The chain carries TRBV28 and TRBJ2-1; D may be TRBD2 (6 bases). The CDR3 is 16 residues long. Germline V lookup: CDR1 MDHEN, CDR2 SYDVKM. Deletions cut 6 bases from V and 8 bases from J, with 23 bases between.

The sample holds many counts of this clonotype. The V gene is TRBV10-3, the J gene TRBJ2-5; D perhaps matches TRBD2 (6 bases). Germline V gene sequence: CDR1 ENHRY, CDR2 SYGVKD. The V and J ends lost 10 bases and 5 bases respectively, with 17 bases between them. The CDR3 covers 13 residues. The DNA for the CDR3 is TGTGCCACCACTGGCGGGACGGGGGAGACCCAGTACTTC. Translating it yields CATTGGTGETQYF.